The 14 T cell receptor beta chains reported below all come from one sample, sequenced in a study of CD4+ T cells in melanoma. Method: immunoSEQ multiplex PCR; TCRdb's copy keeps in-frame clones and lacks some. Here the sample spans 9,500 to 13,000 clones, 55% to 65% being singletons. The sequencing sample was made of cells from a culture (not recorded whether cultured in vitro). These receptors were obtained from a human donor with melanoma.

The V gene is TRBV28, the J gene TRBJ1-2; D is ambiguous. CDR1 is MDHEN and CDR2 is SYDVKM in the germline V gene. The V and J ends lost 2 bases and 4 bases respectively, with 5 bases between them. The CDR3 is made up of 12 amino acids. In nucleotides, the CDR3 is TGTGCCAGCAGTTTAAACGGCTATGGCTACACCTTC. Protein product: CASSLNGYGYTF.

The chain recombines TRBV9 with TRBJ1-5, with D hard to call. The germline V gene has CDR1 SGDLS and CDR2 YYNGEE. The length of the CDR3 is 16 residues. V shed 2 bases and J shed 1 base, with 13 bases lying between them. For the CDR3, the DNA is TGTGCCAGCAGCGTGACGTCCCGAGGGAGCAATCAGCCCCAGCATTTT. Translating it yields CASSVTSRGSNQPQHF.

This chain joins TRBV5-1 and TRBJ1-5; maybe TRBD1 (5 bases). V lost 0 bases and J lost 5, with 12 bases in between. This CDR3 is 15 amino acids long. Germline V lookup: CDR1 SGHRS, CDR2 YFSETQ. This CDR3 is CASSLEGQVDQPQHF. CDR3 coding DNA: TGCGCCAGCAGCTTGGAGGGGCAGGTGGATCAGCCCCAGCATTTT.

The chain's CDR3 is CASSSTGSYGYTF. The CDR3 nucleotides are TGCGCCAGCAGCTCAACGGGATCCTATGGCTACACCTTC. V usage is TRBV5-1 and J usage is TRBJ1-2; D uncertain. Trimming stripped 3 bases from V and 4 bases from J, with 10 bases between. CDR1 and CDR2 (germline): SGHRS, YFSETQ. The CDR3 extends over 13 amino acids.

The chain uses TRBV6-5 and TRBJ2-7; D gene unclear. V lost 10 bases and J lost 3, with 10 bases in between. The CDR3 is 11 residues long. The V gene's germline CDR1 is MNHEY and CDR2 SVGAGI. CDR3 in DNA: TGTGCCACCTCGGAGCTCTACGAGCAGTACTTC. Its translation: CATSELYEQYF.

V gene TRBV6-6 combines with J gene TRBJ1-6; 11 nucleotides align to TRBD1. V gave up 6 bases and J gave up 7 bases; unmatched junction bases: 8. This CDR3 has 16 residues. Germline lookup yields CDR1 MNHNY and CDR2 SVGAGI (reference sequence). The CDR3 DNA is TGTGCCAGCAGCCCCGGGACAGGGGGGGGGAATTCACCCCTCCACTTT. Encoded protein: CASSPGTGGGNSPLHF.

The chain couples TRBV2 to TRBJ2-6, with 7 bases aligning to TRBD1. V was pared by 8 bases and J by 4 bases, with 11 bases of the junction left unmatched. Germline CDR1 is SNHLY and CDR2 is FYNNEI. The CDR3 runs 16 residues. CDR3 nucleotide sequence: TGTGCCAGCTCTAGGGACAGTTCTTCCGGGGCCAACGTCCTGACTTTC. It encodes CASSRDSSSGANVLTF.

The DNA for the CDR3 is TGTGCCAGCAGCGCAAGCAGGGGACAGGGGCGTTCCTACGAGCAGTACTTC. It translates to CASSASRGQGRSYEQYF. This chain joins TRBV7-8 and TRBJ2-7, with TRBD1 matching over 10 bases. Germline assignment: CDR1 SGHVS and CDR2 FQNEAQ. CDR3 length equals 17 residues. Losses at the gene ends were 5 bases for V and 1 base for J; bases not matched to a gene: 11.

The chain carries TRBV30 and TRBJ2-7, with TRBD2 matching 14 bases. The CDR3 is made up of 17 amino acids. CDR1 and CDR2 from the germline V gene are GTSNPN and SVGIG (reference sequence). V lost 3 bases and J lost 3; bases outside the gene matches: 10. The CDR3 here is CAWRVGTSGGHNYEQYF. For the CDR3, the DNA is TGTGCCTGGAGGGTCGGGACTAGCGGGGGCCATAACTACGAGCAGTACTTC.

V and J are TRBV7-6 and TRBJ2-7, with D unresolved. Trimming shortened V by 5 bases and J by 6 bases, and 14 bases separated the two germline ends. This CDR3 is built from 13 residues. Germline assignment: CDR1 SGHVS and CDR2 FNYEAQ. The CDR3 sequence is CASSPVPTSEQYF. The CDR3 DNA is TGTGCCAGCAGCCCGGTTCCTACGTCCGAGCAGTACTTC. The variable domain in full, completed from reference TRBV7-6 and TRBJ2-7, reads GAGVSQSPRYKVTKRGQDVALRCDPISGHVSLYWYRQALGQGPEFLTYFNYEAQQDKSGLPNDRFSAERPEGSISTLTIQRTEQRDSAMYRCASSPVPTSEQYFGPGTRLTVT.

A few counts support this clone. This sequence joins TRBV7-2 and TRBJ1-2; D ambiguous. CDR1 is SGHTA, CDR2 FQGNSA, per germline. This CDR3 spans 13 amino acids. The ends were cut back, 5 bases at V and 5 bases at J, with 12 bases in the middle. Here the CDR3 reads CASSPNPGYGYTF. The CDR3 DNA sequence: TGTGCCAGCAGCCCAAACCCGGGATATGGCTACACCTTC.

This clone has a single count. This sequence joins TRBV7-2 and TRBJ2-5; 7 bases agree with TRBD1. After removal of 5 bases from V and 3 bases from J, the junction contained 3 bases not matched to a gene. Germline assignment: CDR1 SGHTA and CDR2 FQGNSA. CDR3 length: 13 residues. CDR3 DNA sequence: TGTGCCAGCAGCCCGACAGGGAAAGAGACCCAGTACTTC. Translation: CASSPTGKETQYF.

The chain couples TRBV6-4 to TRBJ1-2; D ambiguous. Trimming took off 6 bases at V and 6 bases at J, with 5 bases between the two ends. The CDR3 is made up of 10 amino acids. From germline, CDR1 is MRHNA and CDR2 SNTAGT. CDR3: CASRLDGYTF. The CDR3 DNA reads as TGTGCCAGCAGATTAGATGGCTACACCTTC.

The chain has TRBV13 and TRBJ2-3; 9 bases map to TRBD2. After removal of 0 bases from V and 4 bases from J, the junction contained 8 bases not matched to a gene. Germline CDR1 reads PRHDT; CDR2 reads FYEKMQ (reference sequence). This CDR3 is 17 amino acids long. CDR3 coding DNA: TGTGCCAGCAGCTTAGGGCACTACGGGACTAGCTCAGATACGCAGTATTTT. As protein: CASSLGHYGTSSDTQYF.